The sequence of this T cell receptor (beta chain) was determined in a study of cytomegalovirus exposure and HLA in healthy donors (dated by TCRdb to between 2016 and 2019). Some background on the complete study: An earlier analysis of approximately 550 of the donors reported about 250 Gb of sequence data and 100 million to 140 million unique TCR beta sequences from about 200 million T cells. To decide whether each TCR beta V gene segment behaved as functional or pseudogenic, an earlier analysis of approximately 620 of the donors relied on high-throughput TCR beta sequencing. Typing coverage differed by locus: A, B, C, DRB1 and DQB1 were typed in about 629-640 donors, DQA1 in approximately 520, DPA1 in around 610, and DPB1 in roughly 470. The study was designed to test whether signatures of past pathogen exposure could be identified by cataloging public T cell receptors. To predict cytomegalovirus infection status, the study brought together high-throughput TCR immunosequencing, statistical association of individual TCRs with disease status, and machine learning. Roughly 300 gigabases of sequencing data and tens of millions of unique TCR sequences were included in an early release covering about 600 HLA-typed donors. In a later analysis, previously published TCR beta repertoires from roughly 710 donors were re-analyzed and high-resolution HLA genotyping was added so that TCR occurrence patterns could be studied. Donor age, sex, ethnicity and CMV serostatus were compiled together with the repertoire data. HLA typing covered class I and class II loci at four-digit resolution. Of the 300 to 450 genotyped donors, approximately 81% were placed in the genetic ancestry cluster associated with self-reported Caucasian donors. In the later analysis, no new phenotypic data were used to find candidate immune exposures; instead, reliance was placed on TCR beta sequences and their occurrence across donors. All discovery cohort repertoires had been generated on a single sequencing platform. The T cell repertoires of 666 subjects were profiled by immunosequencing and related to cytomegalovirus serostatus. On average, around 200,000 unique TCR beta nucleotide sequences were sequenced per donor among some 430 genotyped donors of the cohort, with around 19% of those sequences being non-productive. Roughly 5 DR-DQ haplotypes were handled as single units for association and clustering, since linkage in the cohort was strong. Along with the approximately 600-subject first cohort, a separate validation cohort of over a hundred different subjects was used. A later genetic analysis took genome-wide SNP genotypes for about three fifths of the roughly 700 donors and used that subset as a discovery cohort.

Taken from the germline V gene, the CDR1 and CDR2 loops are MGHRA and YSYEKL. The cysteine opens and the phenylalanine closes a CDR3 of 14 amino acids. Kept here is only the CDR3 DNA, which spans 42 bases and is read in frame from base 1. V is pared back by 1 base and J by 3 bases, with 7 bases lying between the germline termini. The cohort comprised several hundred healthy bone marrow donors. At the time of sampling, all cohort members were nominally healthy, though unrecorded immune exposures were likely present. The donor was CMV seronegative and was included in the group of several hundred seronegative cohort members. Each donor provided a peripheral blood sample, and peripheral blood mononuclear cells were used for TCR beta sequencing. The Qiagen DNeasy Blood Extraction Kit was used to extract genomic DNA from the blood cell samples. Study-wide findings and limitations: Immune exposure information for the cohort was limited to CMV serostatus. The classifier was reported to diagnose cytomegalovirus status with high specificity and sensitivity in both the original cohort and the validation cohort. An association between a missense DCLRE1C variant and V-gene and J-gene trimming of TCR beta chains was found in a later genetic analysis and replicated in an independent cohort. Because HLA typing was missing for some donors at each locus, association tests included only the typed subset. Because counts were too low, some 17 rarely observed V segments, including chromosome 9 orphons, were excluded from the earlier analysis of about 500 of the donors. A group of highly shared sequence variants was considered likely to be a technical artifact of the sequencing pipeline. Across donors, most TCR sequences were observed very rarely, whereas some public TCRs were present in many individuals. Assigning TCR associations to individual alleles was difficult when HLA alleles, especially DR and DQ, strongly co-occurred. In a later analysis, the rate of TCR association differed among HLA loci, with DRB1 alleles having the most associated TCRs and HLA-C alleles having the fewest. Some IMGT-functional V segments, including TRBV6-2 and TRBV6-3, could not be told apart with the 87-base-pair reads, so those segments were excluded. A further reported finding was that TCR beta sequences accurately predicted the HLA-A and HLA-B alleles for most subjects in the first cohort. Linkage disequilibrium might explain the correlated functional status among segregating V segments, but an unknown experimental factor could not be excluded. Specific HLA alleles were associated with some 15,000 TCR beta sequences at a false discovery rate of 0.05 in a later analysis. Broadly in line with IMGT annotations, most TCR beta V segments showed up in productive rearrangements about 87% or about 30% of the time in an earlier analysis of 587 of the donors. Sequencing depth was assumed to be roughly uniform across donors in the presence/absence analyses, though that assumption may not hold. It was suggested by the authors that the approach could potentially be generalized to other disease states and immunological phenotypes. This cohort had only TCR beta chains sequenced, and the lack of alpha or paired-chain data limited which features could be detected. A later genetic analysis reported fewer N-insertions in productive TCRs among donors in an Asian-associated ancestry cluster than the roughly 700-donor mean. A few of the identified cytomegalovirus-associated TCR beta chains were confirmed in vitro to be specific for cytomegalovirus antigens. Most CMV-associated TCR beta chains appeared to be HLA-restricted in a later analysis, and the HLA associations seemed to be driven largely by CMV exposure. In a later analysis, HLA-associated TCR beta chains were found to be more clonally expanded and to have lower generation probabilities than equally common non-associated chains. According to a later analysis, parvovirus B19, influenza, CMV and Epstein-Barr virus appeared linked to several top co-occurrence clusters. The study listed over 150 TCR beta chains as associated with cytomegalovirus.

Receptor amplification or capture employed the immunoSEQ multiplex PCR assay. For the multiplex PCR, a mixture combining 60 forward primers for TCR Vbeta segments and 13 reverse primers for TCR Jbeta segments was used. The CDR3 region of rearranged TCR beta genes was amplified from genomic DNA by a multiplex PCR assay. Amplified TCR beta libraries were sequenced as 87-base-pair reads on the Illumina HiSeq System. Turning to the authors' computational methods: A later analysis counted around 72 million unique TCR beta chains across the 666 repertoires, and 9.5 million to 11 million of these chains were shared by at least two donors. To remove PCR and sequencing errors, raw reads were error-corrected and collapsed into unique sequences using a nearest-neighbor algorithm that merged closely related sequences. To assign V, D and J gene segments, CDR3 sequences were aligned to IMGT reference sequences. For a sequence to be retained, a match of at least six nucleotides to both a V gene segment and a J gene segment was required. A rearrangement counted as productive if the CDR3 had no stop codons and remained in frame with V and J, and every other rearrangement counted as non-productive. CDR3 was defined by IMGT convention, running from the second conserved V-encoded cysteine to the conserved J-encoded phenylalanine. Sequences without an unambiguous match to a single V gene segment were excluded from the earlier analysis of about 630 of the donors. In an earlier analysis of several hundred of the donors, V segments were called functional above 56.7% productive rearrangements and were called segregating when the between-donor standard deviation exceeded 5%. To diagnose cytomegalovirus status from the catalog of TCR beta chain sequences, a statistical classification framework was built. A later analysis assigned V and J genes by comparing TCR nucleotide sequences with IMGT/GENE-DB human TR gene sequences. In a later analysis, CDR3 sequences and most-parsimonious VDJ recombination scenarios were assigned using the TCRdist pipeline. In a later analysis, every TCR beta chain was defined by the combination of its CDR3 amino acid sequence and its V-gene family, and reads without a unique V-gene family were dropped. As a way to deal with suspected cross-contamination and a sequencing artifact, a later analysis dropped hundreds of nucleotide sequences that were highly shared and had low generation probability. In a later analysis, a clonal expansion index was calculated for each public chain from normalized within-repertoire ranks of inferred template counts. Generation probabilities in a later analysis came from a VDJ recombination model fitted to out-of-frame rearrangements, and those results were checked against IGoR. Hypergeometric tests were used in a later analysis to score TCR-TCR, TCR-HLA and TCR-CMV co-occurrence, with a repertoire-size bias correction applied to the TCR pairs. False discovery rates were estimated in a later analysis by permuting HLA or CMV assignments 20 times. In a later analysis, co-occurring TCRs were grouped using DBSCAN, with TCRdist sequence similarity added in when clustering inside HLA-allele-positive subsets. Repertoires with fewer than 30,000 or more than 120,000 public chains were left out of co-occurrence clustering, as were four to six repertoires with anomalous nucleotide sharing. TCRdb re-hosts the immuneACCESS table, in-frame sequences only. Its copies lack some clones; in the studies checked, an unresolved V gene accounts for under half of them, and the cause for the rest is not known. The DNA gave D and trimming, while V, J and clone size come from that table. Counted in this sample were roughly 240,000 clones; 85% of them appeared once. Jointly, the top ten make up around 0.22% of the sample.

Notes on this clone: The specificity of this receptor is unknown. Within one base of it there is no much larger clone, and no base qualities were kept.

The chain links TRBV4-1 with TRBJ1-3; the D gene cannot be resolved reliably. The TCR was taken from a girl aged 2 to 9 in good health and CMV-seronegative. The sequencing input was PBMCs. Read as DNA, the sequence is TGCGCCAGCAGCCAAGGTCCAGGTGGAAACACCATATATTTT. This translates into CASSQGPGGNTIYF.